This T cell receptor beta chain was captured in a study of regulatory T cells in long-lasting Graves disease. Background on the study: Persistent Graves' disease required over 5 years of antithyroid drugs and positive TSH receptor antibodies. General study results and limits: Segments TRBV28, TRBJ1-2 and TRBJ2-5 showed preferential usage in persistent disease. TCR diversity in persistent Graves' patients was below that of newly diagnosed ones.

Relying on iRepertoire HTBI primers and Arm-PCR of CDR3 regions, the team built TCR beta libraries. TCRdb reprocessed the multiplex PCR reads with MiXCR, giving one entry per CDR3 protein. The profile covers a few hundred thousand distinct CDR3 sequences, with 23% appearing a single time and about 26% taken by the ten largest. In this sample, this clonotype turned up many times. No antigen is known for it. V was cut by 5 bases and J by 0 bases, with 22 bases left in between. The CDR3 loop spans 19 amino acids. Germline V lookup: CDR1 SGHVS, CDR2 FQNEAQ. Stated time point: persistent/refractory GD, antithyroid drugs over 5 years with positive TRAb. From RNA extracted from PBMCs, the TCR library was made.

Sample: peripheral blood mononuclear cells (PBMCs), taken when the disease was refractory, from a patient treated with antithyroid drugs. The receptor was isolated from a female donor with Graves disease. The V gene is TRBV7-8, the J gene TRBJ2-2, with no clear D. The CDR3 is CASSPKPPRIVANTGELFF. Here the CDR3 DNA reads TGTGCCAGCAGCCCAAAGCCACCGAGAATCGTTGCGAACACCGGGGAGCTGTTTTTT.